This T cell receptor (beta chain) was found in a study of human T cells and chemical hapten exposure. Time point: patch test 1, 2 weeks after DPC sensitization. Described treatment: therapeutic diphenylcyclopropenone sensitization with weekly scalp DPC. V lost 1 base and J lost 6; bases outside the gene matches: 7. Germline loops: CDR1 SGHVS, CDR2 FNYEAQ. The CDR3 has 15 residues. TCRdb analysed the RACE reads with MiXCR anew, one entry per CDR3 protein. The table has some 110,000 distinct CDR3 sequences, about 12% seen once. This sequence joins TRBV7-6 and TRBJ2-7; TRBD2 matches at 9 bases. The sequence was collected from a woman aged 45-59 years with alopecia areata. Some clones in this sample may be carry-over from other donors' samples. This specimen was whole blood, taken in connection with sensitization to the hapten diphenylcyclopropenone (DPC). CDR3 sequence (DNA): TGTGCCAGCAGCTTAGGGCCGTTGCGGGAGGGCGAGCAGTACTTC. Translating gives CASSLGPLREGEQYF.